Below are 26 T cell receptor beta chains sequenced from a single sample in a study of T cells after yellow fever vaccination (dated by TCRdb to about 2019). Receptor libraries were prepared by 5' RACE. Sequenced using an Illumina HiSeq 2500. The public reads were quality trimmed at Q25 with fastp and then assembled into clones with MiXCR by TCRdb, keeping productive beta chains. CDR3 protein duplicates are merged, each entry listing the most common genes and DNA. The sample data list under 600,000 distinct CDR3 sequences, and just over 20% of these were observed just once. In total, the top ten clones hold about a sixth of the sample. The treatment or condition label on this specimen signifies: live attenuated yellow fever vaccine strain. The sequencing here drew on PBMCs, taken approximately 22 days after the first yellow fever vaccination. These receptors were collected from a man aged 18 to 30 who received the YFV17D yellow fever vaccine.

V usage is TRBV4-1 and J usage is TRBJ2-1; 11 positions match TRBD2. The CDR3 contains 17 residues. Germline values: CDR1 MGHRA, CDR2 YSYEKL. J lost 7 bases, V lost 4 bases, and 12 bases had no gene match. CDR3 sequence reads: CASSPFIAGGNGNEQFF. In DNA, the CDR3 is TGCGCCAGCAGCCCCTTTATAGCGGGGGGGAATGGTAATGAGCAGTTCTTC.

This clonotype was seen only once. The chain joins TRBV24-1 to TRBJ2-6; D might be TRBD1 (5 bases). This CDR3 contains 16 residues. Trimming stripped 4 bases from V and 0 bases from J, with 9 bases between. Germline CDR1 is KGHDR and CDR2 is SFDVKD. CDR3 sequence (DNA): TGTGCCACCAGTGACCCGACAGCCTCTGGGGCCAACGTCCTGACTTTC. This codes for CATSDPTASGANVLTF.

The chain joins TRBV5-1 to TRBJ2-2; 7 bases match TRBD1. The germline CDR1 and CDR2 sequences are SGHRS and YFSETQ. This CDR3 has 15 residues. J lost 5 bases, V lost 0 bases, and 4 bases had no gene match. The CDR3 loop reads CASSLGQGWTGELFF. DNA for the CDR3: TGCGCCAGCAGCTTGGGACAGGGATGGACCGGGGAGCTGTTTTTT.

The chain is built from TRBV10-3 and TRBJ1-1; 8 nucleotides line up with TRBD1. Germline V gene data show CDR1 as ENHRY and CDR2 as SYGVKD. V lost 10 bases, J lost 5 bases, and 6 bases stayed unmatched. The length of the CDR3 is 12 residues. CDR3 residues: CATGQGRTEAFF. Here the CDR3 DNA reads TGTGCCACCGGACAGGGAAGGACTGAAGCTTTCTTT.

This clonotype has only a few counts. The V gene is TRBV29-1, the J gene TRBJ2-3; unclear D gene. V gave up 3 bases and J gave up 2 bases, with 9 bases separating them. The CDR3 consists of 13 residues. The germline CDR1 and CDR2 sequences are SQVTM and ANQGSEA. This CDR3 is CSVESDDTDTQYF. CDR3 DNA: TGCAGCGTTGAGTCCGATGACACAGATACGCAGTATTTT.

The chain combines TRBV20-1 with TRBJ2-7; weak D call: TRBD2 (5 bases). The CDR3 has 13 amino acids. The ends were cut back, 3 bases at V and 5 bases at J, with 14 bases in the middle. CDR1 and CDR2 from the germline V gene are DFQATT and SNEGSKA (reference sequence). CDR3 sequence: CSARWESKDEQYF. CDR3 in DNA: TGCAGTGCTAGGTGGGAGAGCAAGGACGAGCAGTACTTC.

The chain couples TRBV4-3 to TRBJ2-7; the D gene is possibly TRBD2 (6 bases). CDR1 and CDR2 (germline): LGHNA, YSLEER. V lost 0 bases and J lost 3, with 12 bases in between. The CDR3 is 15 residues long. The CDR3 reads CASSQERAGNYEQYF. As DNA, the CDR3 is TGCGCCAGCAGCCAAGAAAGGGCGGGGAACTACGAGCAGTACTTC.

The chain joins TRBV20-1 to TRBJ2-3; TRBD2 agrees at 8 bases. The V and J ends lost 3 bases and 0 bases, in that order; junction bases with no gene match: 5. CDR3 length equals 15 residues. Germline CDR1 and CDR2: DFQATT and SNEGSKA (reference sequence). CDR3 loop: CSARRSGGSTDTQYF. In nucleotides, the CDR3 is TGCAGTGCTAGGCGGAGCGGGGGAAGCACAGATACGCAGTATTTT.

The CDR3 nucleotides read TGCGCCAGCAGCCAGAGACAGGAAACAGCCGAGCAGTACTTC. Translating it yields CASSQRQETAEQYF. The chain combines TRBV4-1 with TRBJ2-7, with D tentatively TRBD1 (6 bases). V lost 3 bases, J lost 6 bases, and 15 bases lay in between. The CDR3 has 14 residues. Germline CDR1 and CDR2: MGHRA and YSYEKL.

The chain uses TRBV12-3 or TRBV12-4 and TRBJ1-1, with D tentatively TRBD1 (6 bases). V lost 8 bases to trimming and J lost 5 bases, with 21 bases between them. This CDR3 contains 15 residues. The CDR3, as DNA: TGTGCCAGCCACAAGGTACAGGGCGGGAAGACTGAAGCTTTCTTT. Translation gives CASHKVQGGKTEAFF.

The sample holds a few counts of this clonotype. The rearrangement joins TRBV7-9 to TRBJ1-6; maybe TRBD1 (5 bases). Germline V gene lookup returns CDR1 SEHNR and CDR2 FQNEAQ (reference sequence). The V end was cut by 6 bases, the J end by 7 bases, with 10 bases between. CDR3 size: 13 residues. CDR3 sequence (DNA): TGTGCCAGCAGGCCCACAGGAAATTCACCCCTCCACTTT. This sequence encodes CASRPTGNSPLHF.

A few counts support this clonotype. This rearrangement joins TRBV5-1 to TRBJ2-3; D is uncertain. V shed 1 base and J shed 2 bases, with 11 bases lying between them. This CDR3 spans 15 amino acids. Germline lookup yields CDR1 SGHRS and CDR2 YFSETQ. The CDR3, as DNA: TGCGCCAGCAGCTTGATGGGTGCACCCACAGATACGCAGTATTTT. Encoded protein: CASSLMGAPTDTQYF.

J is TRBJ1-2 and V is TRBV12-3 or TRBV12-4; 8 nucleotides agree with TRBD1. Trimming removed 6 bases from V and 4 bases from J; junction bases left unmatched: 4. The CDR3 has 13 amino acids. The CDR3 DNA sequence: TGTGCCAGCAGACCCGGGACAGGCTATGGCTACACCTTC. It is translated as CASRPGTGYGYTF.

V is TRBV11-1 and J is TRBJ2-3, with 12 bases matching TRBD2. Germline values: CDR1 SGHAT, CDR2 FQDESV (reference sequence). The CDR3 spans 18 residues. Trimming took 5 bases from V and 2 from J; bases not matched to a gene: 11. CDR3 DNA: TGTGCCAGCAGCCCTAGCGGGGGGGCAGTTCTAATCACAGATACGCAGTATTTT. Its translation: CASSPSGGAVLITDTQYF.

This clonotype is a singleton in its sample. The chain is built from TRBV7-9 and TRBJ2-7; 7 bases align to TRBD2. Germline loops: CDR1 SEHNR, CDR2 FQNEAQ (reference sequence). The trim removed 4 bases at V and 3 bases at J, leaving 3 bases unmatched. This CDR3 is 13 amino acids long. The CDR3 loop reads CASSWTRSYEQYV. CDR3 in DNA: TGTGCCAGCAGCTGGACTAGGAGCTACGAGCAGTACGTC.

This chain joins TRBV4-3 and TRBJ1-6, with D maybe TRBD1 (5 bases). This CDR3 is 18 amino acids long. V was pared by 1 base and J by 0 bases, with 13 bases between. Germline loops: CDR1 LGHNA, CDR2 YSLEER. The CDR3 reads CASSQGFRDSSYNSPLHF. The CDR3 DNA reads as TGCGCCAGCAGCCAAGGGTTCAGGGATAGCTCCTATAATTCACCCCTCCACTTT.

CDR3 sequence: CASSKALAFFSYEQYF. The CDR3 nucleotides are TGTGCCAGCAGCAAAGCCCTAGCGTTCTTTTCCTACGAGCAGTACTTC. V usage is TRBV21-1 and J usage is TRBJ2-7. TRBV21-1 is listed as a pseudogene. The CDR3 is 16 residues long.

The rearrangement links TRBV5-1 to TRBJ1-2, with D unresolved. Germline V gene sequence: CDR1 SGHRS, CDR2 YFSETQ. Trimming stripped 5 bases from V and 2 bases from J, with 10 bases between. This CDR3 contains 13 residues. This CDR3 reads CASRPTANYGYTF. As DNA, the CDR3 is TGCGCCAGCAGACCAACAGCAAACTATGGCTACACCTTC.

The V and J genes are TRBV6-2 or TRBV6-3 and TRBJ2-3; the D is unclear. The CDR3 spans 15 residues. CDR1 and CDR2 (germline): MNHEY, SVGEGT. Trimming took 6 bases from V and 5 from J, leaving 18 bases between them. The CDR3 DNA follows: TGTGCCAGCAGCCTCCCTCTGAGGCACGAAGATACGCAGTATTTT. Protein product: CASSLPLRHEDTQYF.

At least ten counts were recorded for this clonotype. The chain links TRBV5-6 to TRBJ1-1; 10 nucleotides agree with TRBD1. This CDR3 has 12 residues. After removal of 4 bases from V and 8 bases from J, the junction contained 2 bases not matched to a gene. Germline V gene data show CDR1 as SGHDT and CDR2 as YYEEEE. The CDR3 DNA is TGTGCCAGCAGCCTGACAGGGGGCGAAGCTTTCTTT. This translates into CASSLTGGEAFF. Drawing the rest from reference TRBV5-6 and TRBJ1-1, the complete variable domain is DAGVTQSPTHLIKTRGQQVTLRCSPKSGHDTVSWYQQALGQGPQFIFQYYEEEERQRGNFPDRFSGHQFPNYSSELNVNALLLGDSALYLCASSLTGGEAFFGQGTRLTVV.

This clonotype was seen a few times. The chain joins TRBV27 to TRBJ1-6; a possible D gene is TRBD1 (5 bases). The CDR3 covers 15 residues. The V end was cut by 3 bases, the J end by 10 bases, with 16 bases between. Germline V gives CDR1 MNHEY, CDR2 SMNVEV (reference sequence). Here the CDR3 reads CASSFLDTKGSPLHF. The CDR3 DNA is TGTGCCAGCAGTTTTCTCGACACCAAGGGGTCACCCCTCCACTTT.

This clonotype was seen only a few times. The rearrangement links TRBV7-8 to TRBJ2-7; D is possibly TRBD2 (5 bases). V was shortened by 4 bases and J by 3 bases, with 10 bases between the two germline ends. Germline loops: CDR1 SGHVS, CDR2 FQNEAQ. This CDR3 region has 13 residues. The CDR3 coding sequence is TGTGCCAGCAGCTCAAATGACTACTACGAGCAGTACTTC. Protein sequence: CASSSNDYYEQYF.

The chain combines TRBV6-5 with TRBJ2-1; TRBD2 aligns across 13 bases. The length of the CDR3 is 15 residues. Germline values: CDR1 MNHEY, CDR2 SVGAGI. V gave up 2 bases and J gave up 8 bases; unmatched junction bases: 3. The CDR3 reads CASSYRGLAGDEQFF. CDR3 in DNA: TGTGCCAGCAGTTACAGAGGACTAGCGGGGGATGAGCAGTTCTTC.

V usage is TRBV6-5 and J usage is TRBJ2-2; tentatively, D is TRBD2 (6 bases). Trimming took 0 bases from V and 5 from J, leaving 10 bases between them. CDR3 length equals 15 residues. Germline loops: CDR1 MNHEY, CDR2 SVGAGI. The CDR3 nucleotides read TGTGCCAGCAGTTACTCGCCGGGGGAGACCGGGGAGCTGTTTTTT. This sequence encodes CASSYSPGETGELFF.

The chain is built from TRBV9 and TRBJ2-1; D call uncertain. The CDR3 loop spans 13 amino acids. Trimming removed 0 bases from V and 7 bases from J, with 8 bases in between. CDR1 and CDR2 (germline): SGDLS, YYNGEE. CDR3 sequence: CASSVVGINEQFF. In DNA, the CDR3 is TGTGCCAGCAGCGTAGTGGGGATAAATGAGCAGTTCTTC. Combining the CDR3 with reference TRBV9 and TRBJ2-1 gives the whole variable domain DSGVTQTPKHLITATGQRVTLRCSPRSGDLSVYWYQQSLDQGLQFLIQYYNGEERAKGNILERFSAQQFPDLHSELNLSSLELGDSALYFCASSVVGINEQFFGPGTRLTVL.

V gene TRBV5-1 combines with J gene TRBJ2-7; 7 bases match TRBD1. The V segment lost 4 bases and the J segment 7 bases; nucleotides outside the gene matches: 11. Looked up from germline, CDR1 is SGHRS and CDR2 is YFSETQ. This CDR3 region has 14 residues. CDR3 loop: CASSPGQVHEEQYV. The CDR3 region has the DNA TGCGCCAGCAGCCCCGGACAGGTACATGAGGAGCAGTACGTC.